The following is a TCR beta chain sequence with its context. Its target antigen remains unknown. No base qualities exist here, and no much larger clone lies one base off it. V and J are truncated by 5 bases and 1 base respectively, leaving an intervening sequence of 9 bases. The germline V gene yields MDHEN for CDR1 and SYDVKM for CDR2. Reading from cysteine to phenylalanine, the CDR3 counts 14 amino acids. The DNA shown is the 42-base CDR3, in frame from base 1. The time point label corresponds to: baseline before first vaccination. Samples from vaccinated people were obtained from the UK trials COV001 and COV002, which included a single-blind randomized controlled phase 2/3 trial of AZD1222 (ChAdOx1 nCoV-19) in healthy adults. For TCRbeta chain sequencing, PBMC samples from trial participants were taken at day 0 and at day 28 after the second dose. The CDR3 regions of human TCRbeta chains were subjected to immunosequencing. In the paper's pipeline: Repertoire TCRs were checked for matches against a reference library of SARS-CoV-2-specific TCRs that had been generated using the MIRA antigen-specificity platform. Breadth was defined as the fraction of unique TCRs that were SARS-CoV-2-associated, and depth was defined as the fraction of total T cells that were SARS-CoV-2-associated. Using the MIRA data, each spike-specific TCR was assigned both to the spike region to which the TCR was reactive and to a CD4 or CD8 class. Log10-transformed breadth and depth values were compared by one-way ANOVA with Sidak's multiple comparisons tests. The immuneACCESS repertoire file appears here via TCRdb, limited to in-frame rearrangements. These files lack a portion of the clones; in checked studies, under half of the deficit traces to unresolved V genes, and the cause of the others is not known. The V and J calls and clone size are taken from that table; D and trimming were inferred from the DNA. Present in this sample are fewer than 130,000 clones, roughly 90% of which were seen just once. The top ten clones comprise 1% to 1.5% of the sample.

This specimen comes from a study of T cell responses to AZD1222 COVID-19 vaccine (dated by TCRdb to the early 2020s). About the full investigation: AZD1222 recipients with second doses at about 4 weeks or about 12 weeks were pooled, because spike-specific TCR depth and breadth did not differ between schedules. A total of 230 to 250 trial participants underwent TCR sequencing, of whom 200 to 220 received two doses of AZD1222 and 26 received two doses of the MenACWY control vaccine. Trial participants were enrolled by age into 18-55, 56-69 and 70-plus year subgroups, with approximately 150, 28 and 58 TCR-sequenced participants respectively. Points the paper makes about the study in general: No day 14 peak-response samples were available, so repertoires were characterized only after the peak T cell response. Conclusions about previously exposed vaccinees are limited, since just 6 or 7 AZD1222 recipients were seropositive for SARS-CoV-2 at baseline. In the small 56-69-year group, the increase in depth fell short of significance, most likely because of low power. Participants were mostly white British and included more females than males, and it was suggested by the authors that clonal diversity may have been underestimated. Reportedly, almost half of the unique spike-specific TCRs recognized epitopes lying outside the regions that are mutated in the B.1.351 and B.1.1.7 variants. CD4 TCRs associated with the vaccine covered the entire spike protein, and the dominant responses were in regions 160-218 and 743-854. Spike-specific TCR breadth and depth rose significantly after two AZD1222 doses compared with day 0 and with MenACWY recipients.

The chain uses TRBV28 and TRBJ1-5; the D gene is possibly TRBD1, with 5 bases matching. The sequencing here drew on peripheral blood, taken on day 0 of AZD1222 vaccination. The receptor's source is an adult in good health. In nucleotide form, the sequence is TGTGCCAGCAGTCCCAGGGAGAGCAATCAGCCCCAGCATTTT. This codes for CASSPRESNQPQHF.